This passage covers 22 T cell receptor beta chains from one sample sequenced in a study of Ad26.COV2.S vaccination and SARS-CoV-2 variants. TCRdb's copy holds only in-frame clones and misses some; the assay was immunoSEQ multiplex PCR. Among about 280,000 clones listed, 87% were seen once. Treatment specified: around 19 received Ad26.COV2.S at low or high dose, single or two shots; roughly 5 received placebo; per-sample allocation not given. The samples date from day 63 after the first vaccine or placebo injection. This specimen consisted of peripheral blood, obtained in a trial of Ad26.COV2.S vaccine versus placebo. These receptors originate from a person between 18 and 59 years old who received the Ad26.COV2.S COVID-19 vaccine or a placebo.

The genes are TRBV7-3 and TRBJ2-5; 7 nucleotides match TRBD2. Looked up from germline, CDR1 is SGHTA and CDR2 is FQGTGA. The CDR3 has 15 amino acids. The ends lost 5 bases at V and 2 bases at J; junction bases unmatched: 8. CDR3 protein: CASSLGTTTQETQYF. As DNA, the CDR3 is TGTGCCAGCAGCCTAGGGACTACGACACAAGAGACCCAGTACTTC. Full variable domain (missing parts from reference TRBV7-3 and TRBJ2-5): GAGVSQTPSNKVTEKGKYVELRCDPISGHTALYWYRQSLGQGPEFLIYFQGTGAADDSGLPNDRFFAVRPEGSVSTLKIQRTERGDSAVYLCASSLGTTTQETQYFGPGTRLLVL.

The J gene is TRBJ1-1, the V gene TRBV7-3; D unclear. Trimming shortened V by 5 bases and J by 6 bases, and 13 bases separated the two germline ends. CDR3 length equals 13 residues. The germline V gene has CDR1 SGHTA and CDR2 FQGTGA. CDR3 protein: CASSPSVSAEAFF. The CDR3 DNA is TGTGCCAGCAGCCCGTCGGTTAGCGCTGAAGCTTTCTTT.

The chain links TRBV7-9 to TRBJ1-4; the D gene is possibly TRBD1 (5 bases). V shed 6 bases and J shed 5 bases, with 13 bases lying between them. The CDR3 totals 14 residues. CDR1 and CDR2 (germline): SEHNR, FQNEAQ (reference sequence). The CDR3 coding sequence is TGTGCCAGCAGTCCCTGGGGGGGAAATGAAAAACTGTTTTTT. Its protein product is CASSPWGGNEKLFF.

The gene calls are TRBV2 and TRBJ2-5; weak D call: TRBD1 (5 bases). In germline, CDR1 is SNHLY, CDR2 FYNNEI. With 7 bases removed from V and 4 bases from J, the gap between germline ends came to 16 bases. The CDR3 is 14 residues long. This chain's CDR3 is CASKGQSSTETQYF. The CDR3, as DNA: TGTGCCAGCAAGGGGCAGAGCTCTACAGAGACCCAGTACTTC.

This chain links TRBV7-2 with TRBJ1-4, with 7 bases identical to TRBD1. Germline V gives CDR1 SGHTA, CDR2 FQGNSA. CDR3 length: 15 amino acids. J was trimmed by 7 bases and V by 5 bases; bases with no gene match: 10. The CDR3 nucleotides are TGTGCCAGCAGCCCAAAGGGGGCGTGGGGTGAAAAACTGTTTTTT. It yields the protein CASSPKGAWGEKLFF.

The chain combines TRBV25-1 with TRBJ2-5; either TRBD1 or TRBD2 may fit D (5 bases each). Per the germline V gene, CDR1 is MGHDK and CDR2 is SYGVNS. The length of the CDR3 is 17 residues. V gave up 6 bases and J gave up 9 bases, with 29 bases separating them. CDR3: CASRPTIGTLGETAQYF. The CDR3 region has the DNA TGTGCCAGCAGACCTACTATCGGGACGCTCGGTGAAACGGCCCAGTACTTC.

V is TRBV7-2 and J is TRBJ1-2, with D unresolved. Trimming took 3 bases from V and 5 from J, leaving 10 bases between them. Germline values: CDR1 SGHTA, CDR2 FQGNSA. The CDR3 contains 13 residues. CDR3 amino acids: CASSLGSSYGYTF. The CDR3 coding sequence is TGTGCCAGCAGCTTGGGCAGCTCTTATGGCTACACCTTC.

V is TRBV28 and J is TRBJ1-1, with TRBD1 matching 7 bases. Germline V gives CDR1 MDHEN, CDR2 SYDVKM. This CDR3 has 14 amino acids. With V trimmed by 4 bases and J by 4 bases, 6 bases remained unmatched. For the CDR3, the DNA is TGTGCCAGCAGTTGGGGAAACAGGGGCACTGAAGCTTTCTTT. This codes for CASSWGNRGTEAFF. Looking up the rest from reference TRBV28 and TRBJ1-1 gives the full variable domain: DVKVTQSSRYLVKRTGEKVFLECVQDMDHENMFWYRQDPGLGLRLIYFSYDVKMKEKGDIPEGYSVSREKKERFSLILESASTNQTSMYLCASSWGNRGTEAFFGQGTRLTVV.

The V gene is TRBV5-1, the J gene TRBJ2-3; possibly TRBD1 or TRBD2 for D (5 bases each). Per the germline V gene, CDR1 is SGHRS and CDR2 is YFSETQ. The V end lost 2 bases, the J end lost 1 base, and 11 bases lay between the germline ends. The CDR3 is 15 residues long. The CDR3 loop is CASSFMGVGTDTQYF. CDR3 DNA sequence: TGCGCCAGCAGCTTTATGGGGGTGGGCACAGATACGCAGTATTTT. Supplemented by reference TRBV5-1 and TRBJ2-3, the full variable domain reads KAGVTQTPRYLIKTRGQQVTLSCSPISGHRSVSWYQQTPGQGLQFLFEYFSETQRNKGNFPGRFSGRQFSNSRSEMNVSTLELGDSALYLCASSFMGVGTDTQYFGPGTRLTVL.

The V and J genes are TRBV6-5 and TRBJ1-6; maybe TRBD1 (6 bases). Germline-derived CDR1 and CDR2 are MNHEY and SVGAGI. Trimming removed 0 bases at V and 4 bases at J, with 10 bases between. The CDR3 is made up of 16 amino acids. The DNA for the CDR3 is TGTGCCAGCAGTTACTCTGGCCAGGGGTATAATTCACCCCTCCACTTT. Residues: CASSYSGQGYNSPLHF.

CDR3 amino acids: CASSLSTTNNSPLHF. The CDR3 region has the DNA TGCGCCAGCAGCTTGTCAACAACTAATAATTCACCCCTCCACTTT. This chain uses TRBV5-1 with TRBJ1-6; D not resolved. This CDR3 comprises 15 residues. V dropped 1 base and J dropped 5 bases, with 10 bases sitting between them. In germline, CDR1 is SGHRS, CDR2 YFSETQ.

This chain uses TRBV5-1 with TRBJ2-1, with D perhaps TRBD1 or TRBD2 (5 bases each). V was clipped by 3 bases and J by 2 bases, with 15 bases between them. The CDR3 sequence is 16 residues long. The germline V gene has CDR1 SGHRS and CDR2 YFSETQ. CDR3 DNA sequence: TGCGCCAGCAGCTCGCTAGACGGGGCGGCCTACAATGAGCAGTTCTTC. As protein: CASSSLDGAAYNEQFF. The complete variable domain, with remaining parts taken from reference TRBV5-1 and TRBJ2-1, reads KAGVTQTPRYLIKTRGQQVTLSCSPISGHRSVSWYQQTPGQGLQFLFEYFSETQRNKGNFPGRFSGRQFSNSRSEMNVSTLELGDSALYLCASSSLDGAAYNEQFFGPGTRLTVL.

The chain combines TRBV7-3 with TRBJ1-2; unclear D gene. Per the germline V gene, CDR1 is SGHTA and CDR2 is FQGTGA. Trimming cost V 5 bases and J 2 bases, with 9 bases left between them. This CDR3 comprises 13 residues. The CDR3 loop is CASSPGSNYGYTF. The CDR3 bases are TGTGCCAGCAGCCCCGGATCCAACTATGGCTACACCTTC.

The genes are TRBV7-9 and TRBJ2-3, with 9 bases aligning to TRBD2. This CDR3 comprises 14 residues. Losses at the gene ends were 2 bases for V and 9 bases for J; bases not matched to a gene: 6. CDR1 is SEHNR, CDR2 FQNEAQ, per germline (reference sequence). The CDR3 nucleotides read TGTGCCAGCAGCTTACCGACGACTAGCGGAACGCAGTATTTT. The encoded protein is CASSLPTTSGTQYF.

The chain joins TRBV4-2 to TRBJ2-7; 10 bases match TRBD1. The germline V gene encodes CDR1 LGHNA and CDR2 YNFKEQ. The V gene end was trimmed by 3 bases and the J gene end by 5 bases; junction bases not matched to a gene: 7. This CDR3 comprises 15 residues. The chain's CDR3 is CASSQGDRGYHEQYF. CDR3 DNA: TGTGCCAGCAGCCAGGGGGACAGGGGATATCACGAGCAGTACTTC.

V gene TRBV6-4 combines with J gene TRBJ2-1, with 9 bases that match TRBD2. V shed 2 bases and J 4 bases; nucleotides not matched to a gene: 3. Germline V lookup: CDR1 MRHNA, CDR2 SNTAGT. This CDR3 is 15 amino acids long. The CDR3 is CASSDELAGYNEQFF. CDR3 DNA: TGTGCCAGCAGTGACGAACTAGCGGGTTACAATGAGCAGTTCTTC.

The V call is TRBV25-1, the J call TRBJ1-4; 8 nucleotides agree with TRBD1. This CDR3 has 11 amino acids. CDR1 is MGHDK, CDR2 SYGVNS, per germline. Trimming took 11 bases from V and 8 from J; bases not matched to a gene: 4. The CDR3 is CAPGQGEKLFF. DNA of the CDR3: TGTGCCCCAGGACAGGGCGAAAAACTGTTTTTT.

V is TRBV6-5 and J is TRBJ2-1; D not resolved. Trimming stripped 2 bases from V and 5 bases from J, with 16 bases between. The CDR3 is made up of 16 amino acids. Germline CDR1 and CDR2: MNHEY and SVGAGI. CDR3 nucleotide sequence: TGTGCCAGCAGTTACCGGAGCGCGACACGGAACAATGAGCAGTTCTTC. Protein: CASSYRSATRNNEQFF.

As DNA, the CDR3 is TGTGCCAGCTCACAGACCGGGACAGATTATGGCTACACCTTC. As protein: CASSQTGTDYGYTF. This chain connects TRBV18 to TRBJ1-2; 7 bases agree with TRBD1. With 4 bases clipped from V and 5 bases from J, the junction kept 7 bases outside the gene matches. Per germline, CDR1 KGHSH and CDR2 LQKENI. CDR3 length equals 14 residues.

This clone was seen a handful of times. As DNA, the CDR3 is TGCGCCAGCAGCCAAGATAGGCCTCTCGTCGACACTGAAGCTTTCTTT. This gives the protein CASSQDRPLVDTEAFF. V gene TRBV4-1 combines with J gene TRBJ1-1, with D unclear. This CDR3 is built from 16 residues. V lost 0 bases and J 3 bases, leaving 14 bases between the germline ends. Germline CDR1 reads MGHRA; CDR2 reads YSYEKL.

The chain has TRBV5-5 and TRBJ2-7; 7 nucleotides agree with TRBD1. Germline CDR1 is SGHKS and CDR2 is YYEKEE (reference sequence). The length of the CDR3 is 14 residues. Losses at the gene ends were 4 bases for V and 0 bases for J; bases not matched to a gene: 4. The CDR3 here is CASSRTGYSYEQYF. The CDR3 nucleotides read TGTGCCAGCAGCAGGACAGGTTACTCCTACGAGCAGTACTTC.

The genes are TRBV29-1 and TRBJ2-7; D not certain. CDR3 length: 11 amino acids. Trimming cost V 4 bases and J 7 bases, with 11 bases left between them. CDR1 SQVTM and CDR2 ANQGSEA come from the germline V gene. This CDR3 reads CSVVWRMEQYF. The DNA for the CDR3 is TGCAGCGTTGTCTGGCGGATGGAGCAGTACTTC.